This T cell receptor (beta chain) was captured in a study of OX40 agonist ivuxolimab in advanced cancers. Sequenced by immunoSEQ multiplex PCR; TCRdb stores in-frame clones only, minus some. This table has approximately 65,000 clones, about nine tenths appearing once. This clone has more than one count but fewer than ten. The CDR3 contains 11 residues. Trimming shortened V by 6 bases and J by 1 base, and 3 bases separated the two germline ends. Germline V gives CDR1 MDHEN, CDR2 SYDVKM. The sequence derives from an adult with an advanced solid tumor such as melanoma, head and neck, liver or kidney cancer. Material: CD4+ or CD8+ T cells sorted from blood, obtained in a trial of the OX40 agonist ivuxolimab. V is TRBV28 and J is TRBJ1-2, with D uncertain. The CDR3: CASRGNYGYTF. Here the CDR3 DNA reads TGTGCCAGCAGGGGTAACTATGGCTACACCTTC.